This T cell receptor (beta chain) derives from a study of blood T cell repertoires in COVID-19. The overall study: COVID-19 samples from acute and convalescent phases originated in the United States, Italy and Spain. T cells, B-cell-depleted T cells, or PBMCs supplied cDNA or gDNA.

Original processing notes: The assay estimated nucleated cells by amplifying reference gene primers. Produced via immunoSEQ multiplex PCR; TCRdb's table is partial and in-frame only. Clonal size and the V and J genes are those of that table, whereas D and trimming came from the DNA. This table has 140,000 to 150,000 clones, 87% appearing once. The CDR3 runs to 13 residues. From germline, CDR1 is SQVTM and CDR2 ANQGSEA. Trimming removed 0 bases at V and 1 base at J, with 6 bases between. The source is a woman in her forties or fifties with active or convalescent COVID-19. Sample: peripheral blood. V gene TRBV29-1 combines with J gene TRBJ1-1; D gene ambiguous. The CDR3 DNA sequence: TGCAGCGTTGAAGATGATAGGAACACTGAAGCTTTCTTT. Protein product: CSVEDDRNTEAFF.